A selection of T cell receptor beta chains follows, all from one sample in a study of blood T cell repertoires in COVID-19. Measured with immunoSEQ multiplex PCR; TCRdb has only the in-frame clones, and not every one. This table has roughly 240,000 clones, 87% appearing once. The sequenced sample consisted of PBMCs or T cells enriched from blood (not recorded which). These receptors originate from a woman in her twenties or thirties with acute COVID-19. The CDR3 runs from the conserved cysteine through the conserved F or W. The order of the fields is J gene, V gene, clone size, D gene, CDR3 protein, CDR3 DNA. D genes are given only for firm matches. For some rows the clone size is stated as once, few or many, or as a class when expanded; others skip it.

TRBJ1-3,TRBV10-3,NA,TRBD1,CAISVAQGAQNSGNTIYF,TGTGCCATCAGTGTGGCACAGGGGGCACAGAACTCTGGAAACACCATATATTTT
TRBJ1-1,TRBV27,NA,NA,CASSRLDRTEAFF,TGTGCCAGCAGCCGACTCGACCGCACTGAAGCTTTCTTT
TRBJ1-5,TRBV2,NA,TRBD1,CASSGTGALNQPQHF,TGTGCCAGCAGCGGGACAGGGGCGTTAAATCAGCCCCAGCATTTT
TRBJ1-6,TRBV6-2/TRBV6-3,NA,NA,CASSYSRLRQAWSSYNSPLHF,TGTGCCAGCAGTTACTCGAGACTGAGACAGGCCTGGAGCTCCTATAATTCACCCCTCCACTTT
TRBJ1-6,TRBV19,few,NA,CASSIGQNNSPLHF,TGTGCCAGTAGTATTGGACAGAATAATTCACCCCTCCACTTT
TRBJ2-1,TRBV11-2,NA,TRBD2,CASSIYGGADNEQFF,TGTGCCAGCAGCATATACGGGGGGGCCGACAATGAGCAGTTCTTC
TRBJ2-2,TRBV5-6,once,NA,CASSLTGPGRDNPGELFF,TGTGCCAGCAGCCTGACAGGTCCGGGCCGAGATAATCCCGGGGAGCTGTTTTTT
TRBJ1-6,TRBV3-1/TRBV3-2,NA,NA,CASSQVPASSYNSPLHF,TGTGCCAGCAGCCAAGTCCCCGCGAGCTCCTATAATTCACCCCTCCACTTT
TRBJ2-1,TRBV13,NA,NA,CASSLAGGGLYNEQFF,TGTGCCAGCAGCTTAGCAGGTGGGGGACTCTACAATGAGCAGTTCTTC
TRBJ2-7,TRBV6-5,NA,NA,CATAQGGKYEQYF,TGTGCCACCGCCCAGGGGGGAAAGTACGAGCAGTACTTC
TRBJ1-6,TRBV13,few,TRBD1,CASSQRTGGNSPLHF,TGTGCCAGCAGCCAAAGGACAGGGGGGAATTCACCCCTCCACTTT
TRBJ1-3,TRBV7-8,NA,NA,CASSPLLPSSGNTIYF,TGTGCCAGCAGCCCACTATTACCGAGCTCTGGAAACACCATATATTTT
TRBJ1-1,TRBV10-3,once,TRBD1,CAISPTGEVEAFF,TGTGCCATCAGCCCGACAGGGGAAGTTGAAGCTTTCTTT
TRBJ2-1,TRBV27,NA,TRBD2,CASSLSGGPFWEQFF,TGTGCCAGCAGCCTAAGCGGGGGACCCTTTTGGGAGCAGTTCTTC
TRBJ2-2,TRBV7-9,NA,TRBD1,CASHPPGQHNTGELFF,TGTGCCAGCCACCCCCCGGGACAGCATAACACCGGGGAGCTGTTTTTT
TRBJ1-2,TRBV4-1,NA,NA,CASSQEGGREGSYGYTF,TGCGCCAGCAGCCAAGAAGGGGGACGGGAGGGGAGCTATGGCTACACCTTC
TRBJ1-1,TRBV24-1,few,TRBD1,CATSDLGRGQNTEAFF,TGTGCCACCAGTGATTTGGGCAGGGGGCAGAACACTGAAGCTTTCTTT
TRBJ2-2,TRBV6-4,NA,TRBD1,CASSGQGSANTGELFF,TGTGCCAGCAGTGGACAGGGCTCGGCGAACACCGGGGAGCTGTTTTTT
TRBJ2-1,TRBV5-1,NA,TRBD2,CASSFGLAEYNEQFF,TGCGCCAGCAGCTTCGGACTAGCGGAGTACAATGAGCAGTTCTTC
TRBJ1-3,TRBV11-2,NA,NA,CASSGVSGNTIYF,TGTGCCAGCAGCGGAGTGTCGGGAAACACCATATATTTT
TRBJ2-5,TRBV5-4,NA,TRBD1,CASSLEGQERETQYF,TGTGCCAGCAGCTTGGAGGGACAGGAGAGGGAGACCCAGTACTTC
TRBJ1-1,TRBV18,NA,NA,CASSTSVNTEAFF,TGTGCCAGCTCAACCAGCGTGAACACTGAAGCTTTCTTT
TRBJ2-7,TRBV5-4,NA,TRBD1,CASSFRQGFSYEQYF,TGTGCCAGCAGCTTTAGACAGGGATTCTCCTACGAGCAGTACTTC
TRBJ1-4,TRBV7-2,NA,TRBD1,CASSLDRVATNEKLFF,TGTGCCAGCAGCCTGGACAGGGTTGCAACTAATGAAAAACTGTTTTTT
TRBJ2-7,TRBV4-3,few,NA,CASSQEMGLEAGEQYF,TGCGCCAGCAGCCAAGAAATGGGGTTGGAGGCTGGGGAGCAGTACTTC